The present T cell receptor beta chain was sequenced within a study of shared clonotypes between healthy human individuals. The CDR3 runs to 15 residues. CDR1 and CDR2 from the germline V gene are MDHEN and SYDVKM. With 6 bases clipped from V and 1 base from J, the junction kept 5 bases outside the gene matches. Measured with immunoSEQ multiplex PCR; TCRdb has only the in-frame clones, and not every one. In the table there are roughly 500,000 clones, 65% to 85% of which are singletons. There are a few counts of this clone. A single base is all that separates this from a far larger clone, so a read error is likely. The sample holds other DNA sequences that translate to the same CDR3.

The genes are TRBV28 and TRBJ2-2; 7 positions match TRBD2. This sequence originates from a woman between 40 and 55 years old in good health. Some clones in this sample may be carry-over from other donors' samples. The material sequenced was PBMCs. The CDR3 region has the DNA TGTGCCAGCAGGAAGGCTAGCGGGAACACCGGGGAGCTGTTTTTT. It specifies CASRKASGNTGELFF. The complete variable domain, with remaining parts taken from reference TRBV28 and TRBJ2-2, reads DVKVTQSSRYLVKRTGEKVFLECVQDMDHENMFWYRQDPGLGLRLIYFSYDVKMKEKGDIPEGYSVSREKKERFSLILESASTNQTSMYLCASRKASGNTGELFFGEGSRLTVL.